This note documents a single T cell receptor beta chain sequence. This clone's antigen is unknown. No much larger clonotype is one base removed from it; base qualities were not supplied. The cohort comprised fewer than 700 healthy bone marrow donors. Cohort members were all nominally healthy when sampled, although unrecorded immune exposures were likely present. The donor tested CMV seronegative and was one of the 352 seronegative cohort members. A peripheral blood sample was collected from each donor, and TCR beta sequencing was performed on peripheral blood mononuclear cells. The Qiagen DNeasy Blood Extraction Kit was used to extract genomic DNA from the blood cell samples. The receptor library was made with the immunoSEQ multiplex PCR assay. A mixture of 60 forward primers for TCR Vbeta segments and 13 reverse primers for TCR Jbeta segments was used in the multiplex PCR. A multiplex PCR assay on genomic DNA amplified the CDR3 region of rearranged TCR beta genes. The amplified TCR beta libraries were sequenced on the Illumina HiSeq System as 87-base-pair reads. Per the original workflow: A later analysis counted some 80 million unique TCR beta chains across the 550 to 700 repertoires, and 10 million to 11 million of these chains were shared by at least two donors. Raw reads were error-corrected and collapsed into unique sequences by a nearest-neighbor algorithm in which closely related sequences were merged to remove PCR and sequencing errors. CDR3 sequences were aligned to IMGT reference sequences to assign V, D and J gene segments. For a sequence to be retained, a match of at least six nucleotides to both a V gene segment and a J gene segment was required. A rearrangement was called productive if the CDR3 had no stop codons and remained in frame with V and J, and every other rearrangement was called non-productive. Following IMGT convention, CDR3 was defined as the stretch from the second conserved V-encoded cysteine to the conserved J-encoded phenylalanine. Sequences without an unambiguous match to a single V gene segment were excluded from the earlier analysis of about 600 of the donors. In an earlier analysis of 450 to 750 of the donors, a V segment was called functional when productive rearrangements were above 56.7%, and segregating when the standard deviation between donors exceeded 5%. A statistical classification framework was developed to diagnose cytomegalovirus status using the catalog of TCR beta chain sequences. V and J gene assignment, in a later analysis, came from comparing TCR nucleotide sequences with IMGT/GENE-DB human TR gene sequences. In a later analysis, CDR3 sequences and most-parsimonious VDJ recombination scenarios were assigned using the TCRdist pipeline. In a later analysis, each TCR beta chain was defined by its CDR3 amino acid sequence together with its V-gene family, and reads lacking a unique V-gene family were excluded. A later analysis removed roughly 590 highly shared, low-generation-probability nucleotide sequences to deal with suspected cross-contamination and a sequencing artifact. A later analysis calculated a clonal expansion index for each public chain from normalized within-repertoire ranks of inferred template counts. A later analysis computed generation probabilities with a VDJ recombination model fitted to out-of-frame rearrangements, and checked the results against IGoR. A later analysis scored TCR-TCR, TCR-HLA and TCR-CMV co-occurrence with hypergeometric tests, applying a repertoire-size bias correction to TCR pairs. A later analysis estimated false discovery rates by permuting HLA or CMV assignments 20 times. In a later analysis, co-occurring TCRs were grouped using DBSCAN, with TCRdist sequence similarity added in when clustering inside HLA-allele-positive subsets. Co-occurrence clustering excluded repertoires with fewer than 30,000 or more than 120,000 public chains, plus five with anomalous nucleotide sharing. Sourced from immuneACCESS, this table was stored by TCRdb with only in-frame sequences that have V and J called. A share of the clones is absent; for the studies checked, an unresolved V gene accounts for under half, and the remainder has no known explanation. The DNA was the basis for D and trimming; V, J and clone size are from that table. For this sample the table gives around 200,000 clones, of which over 70% were detected only once. The biggest ten clones account for over 3.5% of the sample.

The data are from a study of cytomegalovirus exposure and HLA in healthy donors (dated by TCRdb to about 2017). Describing the broader study: An earlier analysis of some 600 of the donors reported under 300 Gb of sequence data and 90 million to 120 million unique TCR beta sequences obtained from roughly 170 million T cells. In a later analysis, previously published TCR beta repertoires from roughly 710 donors were re-analyzed and high-resolution HLA genotyping was added so that TCR occurrence patterns could be studied. Rather than drawing on any new phenotypic data, the later analysis identified candidate immune exposures from TCR beta sequences and the way those sequences occurred across donors. Donor age, sex, ethnicity and CMV serostatus were compiled alongside the repertoire data. Among the roughly 430 genotyped donors, approximately 82% belonged to the genetic ancestry cluster associated with self-reported Caucasian donors. An earlier analysis of some 600 of the donors applied high-throughput TCR beta sequencing to assess whether each TCR beta V gene segment acted as functional or pseudogenic. Both class I and class II loci were covered by HLA typing, at four-digit resolution. Using immunosequencing, the study profiled T cell repertoires from 666 subjects and related those repertoires to cytomegalovirus serostatus. Typing coverage varied by locus: roughly 629-630 donors for A, B, C, DRB1 and DQB1; about 520 for DQA1; 606 for DPA1; 450 to 480 for DPB1. High-throughput TCR immunosequencing, statistical association of individual TCRs with disease status, and machine learning were combined to predict cytomegalovirus infection status. Along with the approximately 700-subject first cohort, a separate validation cohort of around 110 different subjects was used. A later genetic analysis took genome-wide SNP genotypes for about 55% of the 666 donors and used that subset as a discovery cohort. All discovery cohort repertoires had been generated on a single sequencing platform. Roughly 300 gigabases of sequencing data and around 88 million unique TCR sequences made up an early release that covered 640 HLA-typed donors. The study aimed to test whether cataloging public T cell receptors could reveal signatures of past pathogen exposure. Roughly 5 DR-DQ haplotypes were handled as single units for association and clustering because linkage in the cohort was strong. On average, roughly 240,000 unique TCR beta nucleotide sequences were sequenced per donor among roughly 430 genotyped donors of the cohort, with roughly 18% of those sequences being non-productive. The paper as a whole reports these results and caveats: In vitro tests confirmed that a few of the cytomegalovirus-associated TCR beta chains recognize cytomegalovirus antigens. A cluster of highly shared sequence variants was judged likely to represent a technical artifact of the sequencing pipeline. Strong co-occurrence of HLA alleles, especially DR and DQ, made assigning TCR associations to individual alleles difficult. Most TCR sequences were seen in very few donors, while some public TCRs were found in many individuals. Roughly uniform sequencing depth across donors was assumed in presence/absence analyses, although this assumption may not hold. Linkage disequilibrium might explain the correlated functional status among segregating V segments, but an unknown experimental factor could not be ruled out. Some IMGT-functional V segments, including TRBV6-2 and TRBV6-3, could not be distinguished by the 87-base-pair reads and were therefore excluded. In a later analysis, several top co-occurrence clusters were reported to appear linked to parvovirus B19, influenza, CMV and Epstein-Barr virus. The cohort was sequenced for TCR beta chains only, and without alpha or paired-chain data the features that could be detected were limited. The authors suggested that the approach could potentially be generalized to other disease states and immunological phenotypes. In a later analysis, HLA-associated TCR beta chains showed more clonal expansion and lower generation probabilities than non-associated chains that were equally common. According to a later genetic analysis, donors in an Asian-associated ancestry cluster had fewer N-insertions in productive TCRs than the approximately 710-donor mean. An earlier analysis of around 600 of the donors showed that most TCR beta V segments appeared in productive rearrangements either about 87% or about 30% of the time, which broadly matched IMGT annotations. For the cohort, immune exposure information was limited to CMV serostatus. A further reported finding was that TCR beta sequences accurately predicted the HLA-A and HLA-B alleles for most subjects in the first cohort. A later analysis found that most CMV-associated TCR beta chains appeared HLA-restricted, with HLA associations seemingly driven largely by CMV exposure. Specific HLA alleles were associated with 15,000 to 20,000 TCR beta sequences at a false discovery rate of 0.05 in a later analysis. The classifier was reported to diagnose cytomegalovirus status with high specificity and sensitivity in both the original cohort and the validation cohort. The earlier analysis of approximately 590 of the donors excluded 15 to 20 rarely observed V segments, including chromosome 9 orphons, because counts were too low. In a later genetic analysis, a missense DCLRE1C variant was associated with V-gene and J-gene trimming of TCR beta chains, and the association was replicated in an independent cohort. Because some donors lacked HLA typing at each locus, the association tests relied only on the typed subset. The study listed 150 to 200 TCR beta chains as associated with cytomegalovirus. In a later analysis, the rate of TCR association differed among HLA loci, with DRB1 alleles having the most associated TCRs and HLA-C alleles having the fewest.

From the cysteine up to the phenylalanine, the CDR3 has a length of 18 residues. Of the read, only the CDR3 DNA is kept; its 54 bases are in frame from base 1. The germline V gene gives CDR1 as MGHRA and CDR2 as YSYEKL. After removal of 0 bases from V and 2 bases from J, the junction retains 11 bases not matched to a gene. The chain joins TRBV4-1 to TRBJ2-3, with 7 central nucleotides matching TRBD2. The receptor was derived from a man aged 45-65 years in good health and CMV-seronegative. Specimen: PBMCs. The DNA reads as follows: TGCGCCAGCAGCCAAGAGGCAGCGGGGACCCCGTTCACAGATACGCAGTATTTT. It is translated as CASSQEAAGTPFTDTQYF.